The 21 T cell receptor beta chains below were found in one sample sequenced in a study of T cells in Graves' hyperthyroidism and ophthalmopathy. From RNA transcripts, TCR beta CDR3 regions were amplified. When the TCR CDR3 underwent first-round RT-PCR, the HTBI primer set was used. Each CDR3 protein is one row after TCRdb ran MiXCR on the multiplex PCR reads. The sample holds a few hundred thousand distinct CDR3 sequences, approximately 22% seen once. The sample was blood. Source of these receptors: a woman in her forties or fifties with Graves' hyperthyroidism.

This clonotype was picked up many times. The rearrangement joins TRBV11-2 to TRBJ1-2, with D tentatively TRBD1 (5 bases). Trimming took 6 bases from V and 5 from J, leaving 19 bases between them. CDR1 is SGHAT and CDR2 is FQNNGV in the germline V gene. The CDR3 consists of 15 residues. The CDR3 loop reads CASSTRQLRTYGYTF. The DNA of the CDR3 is TGTGCCAGCAGTACTCGACAGCTGAGGACGTATGGCTACACCTTC.

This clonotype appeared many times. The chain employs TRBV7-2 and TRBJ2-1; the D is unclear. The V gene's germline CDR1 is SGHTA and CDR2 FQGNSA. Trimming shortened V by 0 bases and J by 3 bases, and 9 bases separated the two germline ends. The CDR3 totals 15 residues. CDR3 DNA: TGTGCCAGCAGCTTAGCGGCGGCTGGCTACAATGAGCAGTTCTTC. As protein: CASSLAAAGYNEQFF. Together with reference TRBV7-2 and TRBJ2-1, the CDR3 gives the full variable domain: GAGVSQSPSNKVTEKGKDVELRCDPISGHTALYWYRQSLGQGLEFLIYFQGNSAPDKSGLPSDRFSAERTGGSVSTLTIQRTQQEDSAVYLCASSLAAAGYNEQFFGPGTRLTVL.

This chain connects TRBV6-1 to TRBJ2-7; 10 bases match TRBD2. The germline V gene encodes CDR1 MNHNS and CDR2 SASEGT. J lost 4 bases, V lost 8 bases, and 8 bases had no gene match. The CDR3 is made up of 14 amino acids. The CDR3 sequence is CASSLGTSEYEQYF. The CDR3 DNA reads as TGTGCCAGCTCACTAGGGACTAGCGAGTACGAGCAGTACTTC.

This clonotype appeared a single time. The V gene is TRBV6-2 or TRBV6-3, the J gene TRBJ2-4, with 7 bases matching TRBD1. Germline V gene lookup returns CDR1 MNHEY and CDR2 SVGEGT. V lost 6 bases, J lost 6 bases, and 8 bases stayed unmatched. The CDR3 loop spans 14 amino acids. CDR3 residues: CASRPDRVGNIQYF. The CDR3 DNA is TGTGCCAGCAGACCCGACAGGGTGGGAAACATTCAGTACTTC.

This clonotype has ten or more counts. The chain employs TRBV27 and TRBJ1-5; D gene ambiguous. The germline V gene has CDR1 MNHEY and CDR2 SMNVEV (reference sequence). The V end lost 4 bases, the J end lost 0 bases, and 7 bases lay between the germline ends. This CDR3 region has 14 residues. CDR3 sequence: CASSSGSSNQPQHF. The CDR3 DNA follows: TGTGCCAGCAGTTCGGGGAGTAGCAATCAGCCCCAGCATTTT.

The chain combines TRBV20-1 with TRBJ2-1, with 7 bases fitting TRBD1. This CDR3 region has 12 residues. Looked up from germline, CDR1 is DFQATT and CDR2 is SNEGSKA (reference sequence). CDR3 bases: TGCAGCCCCGGGACCCGCGCAGGGGGGCAGTTCTTC. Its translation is CSPGTRAGGQFF.

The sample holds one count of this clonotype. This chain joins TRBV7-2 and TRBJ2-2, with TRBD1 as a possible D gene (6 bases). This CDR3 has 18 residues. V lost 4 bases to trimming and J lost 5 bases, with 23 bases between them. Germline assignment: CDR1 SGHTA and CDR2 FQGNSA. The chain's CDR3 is CASSSERIGTPTTGELFF. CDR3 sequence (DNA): TGTGCCAGCAGCTCAGAACGGATCGGGACACCCACAACCGGGGAGCTGTTTTTT.

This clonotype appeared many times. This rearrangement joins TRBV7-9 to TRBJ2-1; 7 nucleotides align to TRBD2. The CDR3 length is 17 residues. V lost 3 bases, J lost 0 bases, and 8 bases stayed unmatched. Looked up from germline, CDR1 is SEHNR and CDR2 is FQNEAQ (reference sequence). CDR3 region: CASSFGSGASSYNEQFF. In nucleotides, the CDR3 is TGTGCCAGCAGCTTTGGCAGCGGGGCAAGCTCCTACAATGAGCAGTTCTTC.

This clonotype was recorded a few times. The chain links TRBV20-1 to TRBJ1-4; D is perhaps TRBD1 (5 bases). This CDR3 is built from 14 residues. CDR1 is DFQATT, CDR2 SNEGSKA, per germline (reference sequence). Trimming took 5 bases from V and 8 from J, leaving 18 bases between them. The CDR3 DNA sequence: TGCAGTGCTCTCGACCAGGAAAGGGGAGAAAAACTGTTTTTT. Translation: CSALDQERGEKLFF.

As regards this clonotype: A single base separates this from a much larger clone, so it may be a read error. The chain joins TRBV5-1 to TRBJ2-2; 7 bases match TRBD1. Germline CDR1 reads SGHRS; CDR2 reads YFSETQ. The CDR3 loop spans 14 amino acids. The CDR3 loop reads CTSSSETGSGELFF. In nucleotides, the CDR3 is TGCACCAGCAGCTCGGAGACAGGGTCCGGGGAGCTGTTTTTT.

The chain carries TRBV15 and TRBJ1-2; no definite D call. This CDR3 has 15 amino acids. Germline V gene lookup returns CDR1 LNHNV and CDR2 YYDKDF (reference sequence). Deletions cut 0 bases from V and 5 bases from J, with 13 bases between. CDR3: CATSRERQTLYGYTF. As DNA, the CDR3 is TGTGCCACCAGCAGAGAACGGCAGACCCTTTATGGCTACACCTTC.

CDR3 sequence: CASRQGGSNQPQHF. As DNA, the CDR3 is TGTGCCAGCAGACAGGGAGGGAGCAATCAGCCCCAGCATTTT. The J gene is TRBJ1-5, the V gene TRBV27; weak D call: TRBD1 (6 bases). Germline V gene lookup returns CDR1 MNHEY and CDR2 SMNVEV (reference sequence). The CDR3 totals 14 residues. V was trimmed by 6 bases and J by 1 base, leaving 10 bases between them.

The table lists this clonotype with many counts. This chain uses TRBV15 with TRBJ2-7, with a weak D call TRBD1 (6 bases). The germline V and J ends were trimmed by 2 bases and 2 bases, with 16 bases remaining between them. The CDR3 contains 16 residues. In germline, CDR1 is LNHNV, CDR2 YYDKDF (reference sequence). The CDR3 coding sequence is TGTGCCACCAGCAGACCTGGCGGCAGGGGAACCTACGAGCAGTACTTC. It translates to CATSRPGGRGTYEQYF.

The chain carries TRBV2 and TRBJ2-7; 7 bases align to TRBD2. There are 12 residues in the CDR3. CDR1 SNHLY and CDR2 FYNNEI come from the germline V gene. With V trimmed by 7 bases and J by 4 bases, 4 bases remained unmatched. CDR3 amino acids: CASNPGGYEQYF. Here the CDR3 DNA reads TGTGCCAGCAATCCCGGGGGGTACGAGCAGTACTTC.

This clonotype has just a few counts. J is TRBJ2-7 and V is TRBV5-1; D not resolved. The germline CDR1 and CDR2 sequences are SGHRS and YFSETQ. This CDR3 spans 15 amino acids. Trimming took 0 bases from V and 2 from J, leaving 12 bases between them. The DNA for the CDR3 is TGCGCCAGCAGCTTGGACGGTAATGGGGCCTACGAGCAGTACTTC. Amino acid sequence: CASSLDGNGAYEQYF.

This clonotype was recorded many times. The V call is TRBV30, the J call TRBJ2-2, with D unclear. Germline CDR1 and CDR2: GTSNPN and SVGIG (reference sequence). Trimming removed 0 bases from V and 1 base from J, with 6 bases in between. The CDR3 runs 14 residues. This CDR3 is CAWSVRRNTGELFF. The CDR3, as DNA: TGTGCCTGGAGTGTACGAAGGAACACCGGGGAGCTGTTTTTT.

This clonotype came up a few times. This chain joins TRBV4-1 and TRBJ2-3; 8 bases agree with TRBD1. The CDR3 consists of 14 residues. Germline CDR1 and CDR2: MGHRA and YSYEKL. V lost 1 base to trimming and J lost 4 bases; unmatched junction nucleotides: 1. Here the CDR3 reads CASSQGRGPDTQYF. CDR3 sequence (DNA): TGCGCCAGCAGCCAAGGCAGGGGGCCAGATACGCAGTATTTT.

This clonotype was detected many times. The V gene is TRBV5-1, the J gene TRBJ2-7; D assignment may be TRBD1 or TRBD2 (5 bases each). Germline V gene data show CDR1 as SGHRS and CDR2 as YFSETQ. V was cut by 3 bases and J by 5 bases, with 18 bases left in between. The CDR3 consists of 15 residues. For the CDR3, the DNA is TGCGCCAGCAGCTCAGTGAGGGGTAGCTTGGACGAGCAGTACTTC. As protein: CASSSVRGSLDEQYF.

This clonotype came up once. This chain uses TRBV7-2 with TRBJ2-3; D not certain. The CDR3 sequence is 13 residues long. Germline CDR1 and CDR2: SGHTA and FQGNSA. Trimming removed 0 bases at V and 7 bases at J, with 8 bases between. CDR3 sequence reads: CASSLAQLNTQYF. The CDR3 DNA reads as TGTGCCAGCAGCTTAGCGCAGCTAAATACGCAGTATTTT.

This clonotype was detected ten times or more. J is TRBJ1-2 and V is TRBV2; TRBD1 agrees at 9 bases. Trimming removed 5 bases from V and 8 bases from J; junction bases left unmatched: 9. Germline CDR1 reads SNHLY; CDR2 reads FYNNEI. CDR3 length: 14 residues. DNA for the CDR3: TGTGCCAGCAGTTCTGACAGGGGGTATGGAGGCTACACCTTC. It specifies CASSSDRGYGGYTF.

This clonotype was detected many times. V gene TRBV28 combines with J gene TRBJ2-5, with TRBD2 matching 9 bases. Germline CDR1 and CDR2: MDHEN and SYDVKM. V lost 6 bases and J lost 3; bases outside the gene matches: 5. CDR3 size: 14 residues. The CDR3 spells CASSPPSGKETQYF. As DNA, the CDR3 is TGTGCCAGCAGCCCACCTAGCGGGAAAGAGACCCAGTACTTC.